The 29 T cell receptor beta chains below all came from one sample that was sequenced in a study of blood T cell repertoires in COVID-19. Generated by immunoSEQ multiplex PCR, the TCRdb table keeps only in-frame clones and is missing some. The profile shows 150,000 to 200,000 clones, 70% to 85% of them singletons. The sample taken for sequencing was peripheral blood. These receptors all come from an elderly woman with acute or convalescent COVID-19.

The chain links TRBV29-1 to TRBJ2-1; tentatively, D is TRBD2 (5 bases). V was pared by 7 bases and J by 10 bases, with 11 bases between. The germline V gene encodes CDR1 SQVTM and CDR2 ANQGSEA. There are 10 residues in the CDR3. The CDR3 spells CSGGYQEQFF. CDR3 coding DNA: TGCAGCGGAGGGTATCAGGAGCAGTTCTTC.

This rearrangement joins TRBV27 to TRBJ2-1; perhaps TRBD1 as D (5 bases). Germline V gives CDR1 MNHEY, CDR2 SMNVEV (reference sequence). This CDR3 is built from 14 residues. V was trimmed by 2 bases and J by 0 bases, leaving 5 bases between them. The CDR3 loop is CASSLRGSYNEQFF. CDR3 nucleotides: TGTGCCAGCAGTTTAAGGGGCTCCTACAATGAGCAGTTCTTC.

This clone appeared a few times. The chain employs TRBV11-2 and TRBJ2-1; a weak D match, TRBD2 (5 bases). Per the germline V gene, CDR1 is SGHAT and CDR2 is FQNNGV. V lost 11 bases and J 8 bases, leaving 16 bases between the germline ends. The CDR3 runs to 12 residues. The CDR3 sequence is CASAIFGDEQFF. CDR3 DNA: TGTGCCTCCGCGATCTTCGGGGATGAGCAGTTCTTC.

The chain joins TRBV2 to TRBJ2-3; TRBD2 matches at 7 bases. J was trimmed by 0 bases and V by 6 bases; bases with no gene match: 3. CDR3 length equals 14 residues. Per the germline V gene, CDR1 is SNHLY and CDR2 is FYNNEI. The CDR3 bases are TGTGCCAGCAGGGGAGGGGTTAGCACAGATACGCAGTATTTT. Translated: CASRGGVSTDTQYF.

The chain links TRBV18 to TRBJ2-3; D might be TRBD1 (6 bases). The V end was cut by 1 base, the J end by 2 bases, with 10 bases between. The CDR3 spans 15 residues. The germline V gene encodes CDR1 KGHSH and CDR2 LQKENI. CDR3: CASSPQSGDTDTQYF. DNA for the CDR3: TGTGCCAGCTCACCACAATCAGGGGACACAGATACGCAGTATTTT.

CDR3 in amino acids: CASSRGRTSDEQYF. The CDR3, as DNA: TGTGCCAGCAGCCGGGGGAGAACCTCTGACGAGCAGTACTTC. The V gene is TRBV7-2, the J gene TRBJ2-7, with a possible D match to TRBD2 (6 bases). The germline gives CDR1 SGHTA, CDR2 FQGNSA. V was pared by 5 bases and J by 5 bases, with 16 bases between. CDR3 size: 14 residues.

This chain joins TRBV11-2 and TRBJ2-1, with 7 bases lining up with TRBD1. The CDR3 is made up of 15 amino acids. Germline V gene data show CDR1 as SGHAT and CDR2 as FQNNGV. Trimming removed 3 bases from V and 8 bases from J; junction bases left unmatched: 10. DNA for the CDR3: TGTGCCAGCAGCTTTTCAGGGGGTTTAAAGTATGAGCAGTTCTTC. It yields the protein CASSFSGGLKYEQFF.

V usage is TRBV13 and J usage is TRBJ1-5, with 9 bases fitting TRBD1. This CDR3 is built from 16 residues. Germline CDR1 PRHDT, CDR2 FYEKMQ (reference sequence). V shed 5 bases, J shed 2 bases, and the junction held 7 bases outside the gene matches. The CDR3 DNA reads as TGTGCCAGCAGCCGAAGAAGGACAGGGGGCAATCAGCCCCAGCATTTT. It codes for CASSRRRTGGNQPQHF.

A single count supports this clone. The chain carries TRBV19 and TRBJ2-3; possible D gene TRBD2, 5 bases. The CDR3 length is 13 residues. V shed 5 bases and J shed 5 bases, with 11 bases lying between them. Germline-derived CDR1 and CDR2 are LNHDA and SQIVND (reference sequence). This CDR3 is CASSLWERDTQYF. DNA of the CDR3: TGTGCCAGTAGTTTGTGGGAGAGAGATACGCAGTATTTT.

This clone was seen once. The J gene is TRBJ2-3, the V gene TRBV5-6, with TRBD2 matching over 7 bases. The V gene end was trimmed by 2 bases and the J gene end by 4 bases; junction bases not matched to a gene: 4. CDR1 SGHDT and CDR2 YYEEEE come from the germline V gene. This CDR3 comprises 14 residues. CDR3 loop: CASSFLLAADTQYF. The CDR3 DNA follows: TGTGCCAGCAGCTTCCTCCTAGCGGCAGATACGCAGTATTTT.

V usage is TRBV6-5 and J usage is TRBJ1-2, with TRBD1 matching over 11 bases. The CDR3 contains 14 residues. Germline trimming cut 8 bases from V and 3 bases from J; bases unmatched to any gene: 5. Germline V CDR1 and CDR2: MNHEY, SVGAGI. The CDR3 protein is CASLDRGRDYGYTF. The CDR3 DNA reads TGTGCCAGCCTGGACAGGGGGCGCGACTATGGCTACACCTTC.

The rearrangement uses TRBV2 and TRBJ2-3; unclear D gene. The germline V and J ends were trimmed by 2 bases and 3 bases, with 3 bases remaining between them. From germline, CDR1 is SNHLY and CDR2 FYNNEI. The CDR3 contains 12 residues. The CDR3 region is CASSETTDTQYF. CDR3 coding DNA: TGTGCCAGCAGTGAAACAACAGATACGCAGTATTTT.

This sequence joins TRBV11-2 and TRBJ1-2; TRBD1 matches 7 bases. CDR1 SGHAT and CDR2 FQNNGV come from the germline V gene. The CDR3 has 12 residues. V gave up 6 bases and J gave up 10 bases; unmatched junction bases: 8. The CDR3 sequence: CASRATQGDYTF. In nucleotides, the CDR3 is TGTGCCAGCAGGGCTACCCAGGGGGACTACACCTTC.

V usage is TRBV7-6 and J usage is TRBJ1-1; D ambiguous. V was pared by 0 bases and J by 2 bases, with 10 bases between. In germline, CDR1 is SGHVS, CDR2 FNYEAQ. This CDR3 comprises 15 residues. CDR3 sequence reads: CASSLADGLNTEAFF. CDR3 coding DNA: TGTGCCAGCAGCTTAGCCGACGGACTTAACACTGAAGCTTTCTTT.

V and J are TRBV30 and TRBJ2-7, with D perhaps TRBD2 (6 bases). V gave up 5 bases and J gave up 1 base, with 18 bases separating them. The CDR3 length is 15 residues. Germline CDR1 and CDR2: GTSNPN and SVGIG (reference sequence). CDR3 sequence (DNA): TGTGCCTGGGATCCGGGACTTACTTGGTCCTACGAGCAGTACTTC. Translation gives CAWDPGLTWSYEQYF.

The chain couples TRBV5-1 to TRBJ1-2, with 9 nucleotides matching TRBD1. The CDR3 has 14 residues. V gave up 5 bases and J gave up 6 bases; unmatched junction bases: 8. Per germline, CDR1 SGHRS and CDR2 YFSETQ. CDR3 bases: TGCGCCAGCAGAGCCGGGACAGGGAGTGATGGCTACACCTTC. It specifies CASRAGTGSDGYTF.

The V gene is TRBV12-3 or TRBV12-4, the J gene TRBJ2-1; 8 positions agree with TRBD2. The CDR3 spans 13 residues. V lost 5 bases to trimming and J lost 9 bases; unmatched junction nucleotides: 6. In DNA form, the CDR3 reads TGTGCCAGCAGTCCCGGGAGGGCCAGTGAGCAGTTCTTC. Protein: CASSPGRASEQFF.

This sequence joins TRBV4-3 and TRBJ2-3, with 7 bases aligning to TRBD2. CDR1 is LGHNA, CDR2 YSLEER, per germline. The CDR3 totals 17 residues. The junction had 10 bases not matched to a gene; V was cut back by 0 bases and J by 4 bases. CDR3 residues: CASSQERWGEGPDTQYF. The DNA for the CDR3 is TGCGCCAGCAGCCAAGAACGGTGGGGGGAGGGACCAGATACGCAGTATTTT.

The chain is built from TRBV11-3 and TRBJ1-1; D unclear. The CDR3 length is 13 residues. Trimming stripped 3 bases from V and 5 bases from J, with 10 bases between. Germline CDR1 reads SGHNT; CDR2 reads YENEEA. CDR3 sequence reads: CASSFDMRTEAFF. Written as DNA, the CDR3 is TGTGCCAGCAGCTTCGATATGAGGACTGAAGCTTTCTTT.

Points on this clone: An end of the junction does not agree with germline; a read error may underlie this. The chain links TRBV20-1 to TRBJ1-1, with D possibly being TRBD1 (5 bases). The CDR3 runs to 10 residues. Germline loops: CDR1 DFQATT, CDR2 SNEGSKA (reference sequence). The CDR3 loop is CSVRRGAAFF. The CDR3 coding sequence is TGCAGTGTTAGACGCGGGGCGGCTTTCTTT.

The CDR3 nucleotides read TGCGCCAGCAGCCAATCCCCTGGGGCGGGGGAGACCCAGTACTTC. Protein sequence: CASSQSPGAGETQYF. The genes are TRBV4-1 and TRBJ2-5; possible D gene TRBD2, 6 bases. V dropped 2 bases and J dropped 5 bases, with 15 bases sitting between them. The CDR3 is made up of 15 amino acids. Germline V gene lookup returns CDR1 MGHRA and CDR2 YSYEKL.

V usage is TRBV27 and J usage is TRBJ2-5, with TRBD2 matching over 7 bases. This CDR3 spans 14 amino acids. CDR1 is MNHEY and CDR2 is SMNVEV in the germline V gene (reference sequence). V lost 2 bases to trimming and J lost 4 bases; unmatched junction nucleotides: 4. CDR3 coding DNA: TGTGCCAGCAGTTTACGACTAGCAGGAGAGACCCAGTACTTC. Its translation: CASSLRLAGETQYF.

The V call is TRBV10-3, the J call TRBJ1-3; D not certain. Germline V gene sequence: CDR1 ENHRY, CDR2 SYGVKD. The germline V and J ends were trimmed by 2 bases and 4 bases, with 6 bases remaining between them. The CDR3 runs to 13 residues. The CDR3 coding sequence is TGTGCCATCAGTGAGCTAGCCGGAAACACCATATATTTT. Protein sequence: CAISELAGNTIYF.

This clone was counted only a few times. The chain links TRBV18 to TRBJ1-1, with no clear D. The V gene lost 1 base and the J gene lost 0 bases, with 12 bases spanning the gap. Germline values: CDR1 KGHSH, CDR2 LQKENI. The CDR3 covers 16 residues. CDR3 bases: TGTGCCAGCTCACCACGGCAGGTGCCAATGAACACTGAAGCTTTCTTT. Translating gives CASSPRQVPMNTEAFF.

This chain connects TRBV2 to TRBJ1-5; D might be TRBD1 (5 bases). The ends were cut back, 6 bases at V and 1 base at J, with 10 bases in the middle. This CDR3 is 14 amino acids long. Germline V gene sequence: CDR1 SNHLY, CDR2 FYNNEI. The CDR3 here is CASRMDTSNQPQHF. The CDR3 DNA reads TGTGCCAGCAGAATGGACACCAGCAATCAGCCCCAGCATTTT. The whole variable domain, filled in from reference TRBV2 and TRBJ1-5, reads EPEVTQTPSHQVTQMGQEVILRCVPISNHLYFYWYRQILGQKVEFLVSFYNNEISEKSEIFDDQFSVERPDGSNFTLKIRSTKLEDSAMYFCASRMDTSNQPQHFGDGTRLSIL.

This clone appeared a few times. The rearrangement uses TRBV3-1 (or the pseudogene TRBV3-2) and TRBJ2-1; D gene uncertain. Trimming removed 7 bases from V and 5 bases from J, with 9 bases in between. The CDR3 is made up of 12 amino acids. Germline V gene sequence: CDR1 LGHDT, CDR2 YNNKEL (reference sequence). The CDR3 protein is CASTNRDNEQFF. In DNA form, the CDR3 reads TGTGCCAGCACCAACCGAGACAATGAGCAGTTCTTC.

The chain combines TRBV5-1 with TRBJ2-3; 16 nucleotides agree with TRBD2. Germline-derived CDR1 and CDR2 are SGHRS and YFSETQ. The CDR3 has 17 amino acids. V shed 3 bases and J 2 bases; nucleotides not matched to a gene: 3. The CDR3 is CASSSGTSGRATDTQYF. CDR3 sequence (DNA): TGCGCCAGCAGCTCCGGGACTAGCGGGAGGGCCACAGATACGCAGTATTTT.

J is TRBJ2-2 and V is TRBV7-8; tentative D call: TRBD2 (6 bases). In germline, CDR1 is SGHVS, CDR2 FQNEAQ. Trimming took 5 bases from V and 2 from J, leaving 9 bases between them. The CDR3 loop spans 14 amino acids. As DNA, the CDR3 is TGTGCCAGCAGCCCGGGACTTAACACCGGGGAGCTGTTTTTT. Its protein is CASSPGLNTGELFF.

V is TRBV15 and J is TRBJ1-2; 9 positions agree with TRBD1. The CDR3 is made up of 17 amino acids. Germline-derived CDR1 and CDR2 are LNHNV and YYDKDF (reference sequence). V shed 0 bases, J shed 5 bases, and the junction held 10 bases outside the gene matches. CDR3 DNA: TGTGCCACCAGCAGAGATTACCAGGGACAGGGAAAATATGGCTACACCTTC. Its translation: CATSRDYQGQGKYGYTF.